The 29 T cell receptor beta chains given below trace back to one sample, sequenced in a study of blood T cell repertoires in COVID-19. The table came from immunoSEQ multiplex PCR; TCRdb's copy has only in-frame clones and leaves some out. The table records some 150,000 clones, almost 90% of them present only once. Material for sequencing was peripheral blood. These receptor sequences come from an older woman with acute or convalescent COVID-19.

The chain links TRBV10-3 to TRBJ1-1, with a weak D call TRBD1 (6 bases). There are 13 residues in the CDR3. Germline V gene data show CDR1 as ENHRY and CDR2 as SYGVKD. DNA of the CDR3: TGTGCTATTGGGACAACGGGAGGTACTGAAGCTTTCTTT. Translation gives CAIGTTGGTEAFF.

This clone was seen more than once but under ten times. The chain is built from TRBV29-1 and TRBJ2-6; the D gene is possibly TRBD2 (7 bases). The CDR3 runs to 17 residues. The ends were cut back, 5 bases at V and 1 base at J, with 18 bases in the middle. Germline V gene lookup returns CDR1 SQVTM and CDR2 ANQGSEA. The CDR3 loop reads CSVHLDSGMSGANVLTF. The CDR3 DNA reads TGCAGCGTTCATTTGGACAGCGGGATGTCTGGGGCCAACGTCCTGACTTTC.

The genes are TRBV27 and TRBJ2-3, with TRBD2 matching over 12 bases. The V gene's germline CDR1 is MNHEY and CDR2 SMNVEV (reference sequence). The CDR3 runs to 18 residues. The junction had 12 bases not matched to a gene; V was cut back by 6 bases and J by 2 bases. The CDR3 loop reads CASSQLAGGPWDTDTQYF. For the CDR3, the DNA is TGTGCCAGCAGCCAACTAGCGGGGGGCCCCTGGGACACAGATACGCAGTATTTT.

The chain couples TRBV5-1 to TRBJ2-5; D is unresolved. Trimming took off 4 bases at V and 2 bases at J, with 9 bases between the two ends. The CDR3 consists of 13 residues. Germline CDR1 is SGHRS and CDR2 is YFSETQ. The DNA for the CDR3 is TGCGCCAGCAGCCCGGGTACTCAAGAGACCCAGTACTTC. Its translation is CASSPGTQETQYF. The whole variable domain, remainder taken from reference TRBV5-1 and TRBJ2-5, is KAGVTQTPRYLIKTRGQQVTLSCSPISGHRSVSWYQQTPGQGLQFLFEYFSETQRNKGNFPGRFSGRQFSNSRSEMNVSTLELGDSALYLCASSPGTQETQYFGPGTRLLVL.

V gene TRBV27 combines with J gene TRBJ2-7; the match to TRBD2 covers 10 bases. In germline, CDR1 is MNHEY, CDR2 SMNVEV (reference sequence). Trimming cost V 2 bases and J 2 bases; bases outside gene matches: 9. The CDR3 length is 17 residues. The CDR3 region has the DNA TGTGCCAGCAGTTTAGGGAGCAGCGGGGGGGCCCCCTACGAGCAGTACTTC. Protein product: CASSLGSSGGAPYEQYF.

The rearrangement joins TRBV15 to TRBJ1-4; D is undetermined. Germline V gene sequence: CDR1 LNHNV, CDR2 YYDKDF (reference sequence). With 3 bases removed from V and 7 bases from J, the gap between germline ends came to 12 bases. The CDR3 consists of 14 residues. The CDR3 loop reads CATSSRPRGEKLFF. The DNA for the CDR3 is TGTGCCACCAGCAGCCGACCGCGCGGTGAAAAACTGTTTTTT. The complete variable domain, with remaining parts taken from reference TRBV15 and TRBJ1-4, reads DAMVIQNPRYQVTQFGKPVTLSCSQTLNHNVMYWYQQKSSQAPKLLFHYYDKDFNNEADTPDNFQSRRPNTSFCFLDIRSPGLGDTAMYLCATSSRPRGEKLFFGSGTQLSVL.

V and J are TRBV6-5 and TRBJ1-6, with D maybe TRBD1 (5 bases). Germline lookup yields CDR1 MNHEY and CDR2 SVGAGI. The V gene lost 4 bases and the J gene lost 9 bases, with 19 bases spanning the gap. The CDR3 is 16 amino acids. CDR3 DNA: TGTGCCAGCAGTTTGTCTTACAGGCGCGAATTTTCACCCCTCCACTTT. Protein: CASSLSYRREFSPLHF.

V and J are TRBV5-5 and TRBJ1-1, with D uncertain. The germline gives CDR1 SGHKS, CDR2 YYEKEE (reference sequence). Between the trimmed V and J ends, which lost 0 bases and 1 base, there was a span of 7 bases. There are 14 residues in the CDR3. This CDR3 reads CASSLDSRNTEAFF. CDR3 DNA: TGTGCCAGCAGCTTGGATTCCAGGAACACTGAAGCTTTCTTT.

The sample holds a few counts of this clone. The chain couples TRBV7-8 to TRBJ1-5, with no clear D. CDR1 SGHVS and CDR2 FQNEAQ come from the germline V gene. This CDR3 is built from 14 residues. Between the trimmed V and J ends, which lost 5 bases and 4 bases, there was a span of 12 bases. The DNA of the CDR3 is TGTGCCAGCAGCCATCGACGGGAAAATCAGCCCCAGCATTTT. This codes for CASSHRRENQPQHF.

This rearrangement joins TRBV18 to TRBJ1-2; a possible D gene is TRBD1 (5 bases). The germline V gene encodes CDR1 KGHSH and CDR2 LQKENI. V gave up 3 bases and J gave up 7 bases, with 18 bases separating them. This CDR3 spans 15 amino acids. The CDR3 region has the DNA TGTGCCAGCTCACCGATTGAGTTATCGGGGGTTGGCTACACCTTC. Its protein product is CASSPIELSGVGYTF.

This clone was observed once. The chain combines TRBV7-2 with TRBJ1-5; TRBD1 matches at 7 bases. Germline V gene data show CDR1 as SGHTA and CDR2 as FQGNSA. CDR3 length equals 14 residues. Losses at the gene ends were 5 bases for V and 8 bases for J; bases not matched to a gene: 9. CDR3 sequence reads: CASSPRQGGEPQHF. The CDR3 DNA reads as TGTGCCAGCAGCCCCAGACAGGGTGGCGAGCCCCAGCATTTT.

The chain uses TRBV11-1 and TRBJ1-3; D uncertain. Germline CDR1 reads SGHAT; CDR2 reads FQDESV (reference sequence). This CDR3 has 16 amino acids. The ends were cut back, 2 bases at V and 1 base at J, with 12 bases in the middle. As DNA, the CDR3 is TGTGCCAGCAGCTTATTCCGGAGACCTTCTGGAAACACCATATATTTT. Its protein product is CASSLFRRPSGNTIYF. The whole variable domain, remainder taken from reference TRBV11-1 and TRBJ1-3, is EAEVAQSPRYKITEKSQAVAFWCDPISGHATLYWYRQILGQGPELLVQFQDESVVDDSQLPKDRFSAERLKGVDSTLKIQPAELGDSAMYLCASSLFRRPSGNTIYFGEGSWLTVV.

The V and J genes are TRBV2 and TRBJ1-5; D unclear. Per germline, CDR1 SNHLY and CDR2 FYNNEI. Trimming took 6 bases from V and 5 from J, leaving 5 bases between them. The CDR3 is made up of 11 amino acids. CDR3: CASSLDQPQHF. CDR3 nucleotides: TGTGCCAGCAGCCTAGATCAGCCCCAGCATTTT.

V usage is TRBV24-1 and J usage is TRBJ2-5; 8 nucleotides line up with TRBD1. With V trimmed by 0 bases and J by 6 bases, 5 bases remained unmatched. Germline V gene data show CDR1 as KGHDR and CDR2 as SFDVKD. The CDR3 totals 15 residues. CDR3 coding DNA: TGTGCCACCAGTGATTTGCAGGGGGCAAAAAAGACCCAGTACTTC. It specifies CATSDLQGAKKTQYF.

The chain is built from TRBV28 and TRBJ2-3, with 8 nucleotides matching TRBD2. Germline V gene lookup returns CDR1 MDHEN and CDR2 SYDVKM. The CDR3 totals 14 residues. J lost 2 bases, V lost 5 bases, and 3 bases had no gene match. Here the CDR3 reads CASSERGLTDTQYF. The CDR3 DNA reads as TGTGCCAGCAGTGAGCGGGGGCTCACAGATACGCAGTATTTT.

The chain carries TRBV7-9 and TRBJ2-1; TRBD2 aligns across 14 bases. Trimming took 6 bases from V and 4 from J; bases not matched to a gene: 14. This CDR3 comprises 19 residues. Germline lookup yields CDR1 SEHNR and CDR2 FQNEAQ (reference sequence). CDR3 sequence reads: CASSLPSGTSGGAYNEQFF. CDR3 in DNA: TGTGCCAGCAGTTTACCCTCCGGGACTAGCGGGGGAGCTTACAATGAGCAGTTCTTC.

The chain recombines TRBV19 with TRBJ2-7; D perhaps matches TRBD1 (5 bases). The CDR3 runs 13 residues. CDR1 is LNHDA, CDR2 SQIVND, per germline (reference sequence). V lost 3 bases, J lost 3 bases, and 9 bases lay in between. CDR3 coding DNA: TGTGCCAGTAGTATCGGCAGGGTCTACGAGCAGTACTTC. This codes for CASSIGRVYEQYF.

This CDR3 reads CASRAIDRGENSPLHF. The DNA for the CDR3 is TGTGCCAGCAGGGCAATCGACAGGGGCGAGAATTCACCCCTCCACTTT. The chain uses TRBV2 and TRBJ1-6; 8 bases fit TRBD1. The length of the CDR3 is 16 residues. V dropped 6 bases and J dropped 7; count of bases not matched to a gene: 11. CDR1 and CDR2 (germline): SNHLY, FYNNEI.

The genes are TRBV7-8 and TRBJ2-5, with 12 bases that match TRBD1. V shed 1 base and J 7 bases; nucleotides not matched to a gene: 10. Germline lookup yields CDR1 SGHVS and CDR2 FQNEAQ. CDR3 length: 17 amino acids. The CDR3 loop is CASSLDSGTGGKGTQYF. Written as DNA, the CDR3 is TGTGCCAGCAGCTTAGATTCAGGGACAGGGGGCAAGGGGACCCAGTACTTC.

The CDR3 here is CASSYIGTGFAYGYTF. CDR3 in DNA: TGTGCCAGCAGTTACATAGGGACAGGGTTCGCGTATGGCTACACCTTC. V and J are TRBV6-5 and TRBJ1-2; TRBD1 matches 9 bases. The CDR3 covers 16 residues. After removal of 2 bases from V and 5 bases from J, the junction contained 9 bases not matched to a gene. Germline assignment: CDR1 MNHEY and CDR2 SVGAGI.

The CDR3, as DNA: TGCGCCAGCAGCCGTGGGCTAGCGGCTCTTACCACAGATACGCAGTATTTT. Amino acids: CASSRGLAALTTDTQYF. The rearrangement uses TRBV5-1 and TRBJ2-3; 7 nucleotides align to TRBD2. Germline V lookup: CDR1 SGHRS, CDR2 YFSETQ. Trimming took 4 bases from V and 2 from J; bases not matched to a gene: 13. This CDR3 region has 17 residues. The whole variable domain, remainder taken from reference TRBV5-1 and TRBJ2-3, is KAGVTQTPRYLIKTRGQQVTLSCSPISGHRSVSWYQQTPGQGLQFLFEYFSETQRNKGNFPGRFSGRQFSNSRSEMNVSTLELGDSALYLCASSRGLAALTTDTQYFGPGTRLTVL.

The J gene is TRBJ2-5, the V gene TRBV2; tentatively, D is TRBD2 (6 bases). The length of the CDR3 is 14 residues. Germline V gene lookup returns CDR1 SNHLY and CDR2 FYNNEI. The V end was cut by 6 bases, the J end by 3 bases, with 14 bases between. Here the CDR3 DNA reads TGTGCCAGCAGGAGGAGACTAGTGAAAGAGACCCAGTACTTC. Its translation: CASRRRLVKETQYF. Supplemented by reference TRBV2 and TRBJ2-5, the full variable domain reads EPEVTQTPSHQVTQMGQEVILRCVPISNHLYFYWYRQILGQKVEFLVSFYNNEISEKSEIFDDQFSVERPDGSNFTLKIRSTKLEDSAMYFCASRRRLVKETQYFGPGTRLLVL.

The rearrangement uses TRBV7-2 and TRBJ1-1, with D unresolved. Germline V gene sequence: CDR1 SGHTA, CDR2 FQGNSA. V shed 5 bases and J shed 1 base, with 8 bases lying between them. The CDR3 length is 13 residues. Here the CDR3 DNA reads TGTGCCAGCAGCACCCGGGAGAACACTGAAGCTTTCTTT. It encodes CASSTRENTEAFF.

Written as DNA, the CDR3 is TGTGCCAGCGCCGACCGGGACAGGGGCTACGAGCAGTACTTC. Translated: CASADRDRGYEQYF. The chain carries TRBV6-5 and TRBJ2-7, with TRBD1 matching over 10 bases. V trimming: 8 bases; J trimming: 3 bases; junction bases outside the gene matches: 7. Germline V gives CDR1 MNHEY, CDR2 SVGAGI. CDR3 length: 14 residues.

V gene TRBV6-6 combines with J gene TRBJ2-1, with TRBD2 identical over 14 bases. V dropped 0 bases and J dropped 9; count of bases not matched to a gene: 1. The CDR3 consists of 15 residues. Germline V lookup: CDR1 MNHNY, CDR2 SVGAGI (reference sequence). Here the CDR3 reads CASSYSGTSGGEQFF. In DNA, the CDR3 is TGTGCCAGCAGTTACTCAGGGACTAGCGGGGGTGAGCAGTTCTTC.

The chain carries TRBV24-1 and TRBJ1-4; D call uncertain. Germline V gene sequence: CDR1 KGHDR, CDR2 SFDVKD. The CDR3 covers 14 residues. V lost 4 bases and J lost 7, with 12 bases in between. CDR3 residues: CATSDPTVGEKLFF. The CDR3, as DNA: TGTGCCACCAGTGACCCGACTGTAGGTGAAAAACTGTTTTTT.

J is TRBJ1-4 and V is TRBV5-1; 9 positions agree with TRBD1. This CDR3 is built from 16 residues. V dropped 4 bases and J dropped 2; count of bases not matched to a gene: 6. Germline-derived CDR1 and CDR2 are SGHRS and YFSETQ. The CDR3 DNA reads TGCGCCAGCAGCGGGGGACAGGGAGGGACTAATGAAAAACTGTTTTTT. Protein: CASSGGQGGTNEKLFF.

The chain recombines TRBV19 with TRBJ1-5, with D possibly being TRBD1 (5 bases). Germline lookup yields CDR1 LNHDA and CDR2 SQIVND (reference sequence). CDR3 length equals 15 residues. Trimming took 9 bases from V and 2 from J, leaving 17 bases between them. CDR3 DNA: TGTGCCAGCGCCTCGGGGACTGATCGCAATCAGCCCCAGCATTTT. Protein: CASASGTDRNQPQHF.

The V call is TRBV5-1, the J call TRBJ2-7; the match to TRBD1 covers 8 bases. The CDR3 runs 15 residues. The trim removed 2 bases at V and 4 bases at J, leaving 8 bases unmatched. Germline V CDR1 and CDR2: SGHRS, YFSETQ. The CDR3 DNA follows: TGCGCCAGCAGCTTTGAGAGGACAGGGCGGTACGAGCAGTACTTC. Residues: CASSFERTGRYEQYF.